The 21 T cell receptor beta chains given below trace back to one sample, sequenced in a study of regulatory T cells in long-lasting Graves disease. Time point specified: newly diagnosed GD, antithyroid drugs for less than 3 months. RNA isolated from PBMCs was used to make the TCR library. iRepertoire HTBI primers and Arm-PCR of CDR3 regions built TCR beta libraries. TCRdb redid the calling of the multiplex PCR reads with MiXCR, one entry per CDR3 protein. This table has more than 400,000 distinct CDR3 sequences, 15% to 20% appearing once. The same data also contributed to another study, on T cells in Graves' hyperthyroidism and ophthalmopathy.

The source material was peripheral blood mononuclear cells (PBMCs), sampled at new diagnosis, from a patient treated with antithyroid drugs. These receptors were taken from a woman in her twenties or thirties with Graves disease.

This clonotype occurred many times. The CDR3 nucleotides are TGTGCCAGCAGCTTATTTCGGGAGGTGTCCAATGAGCAGTTCTTC. Its translation: CASSLFREVSNEQFF. The chain is built from TRBV7-2 and TRBJ2-1; 7 positions match TRBD2. The germline V gene has CDR1 SGHTA and CDR2 FQGNSA. The CDR3 consists of 15 residues. The ends lost 2 bases at V and 6 bases at J; junction bases unmatched: 7.

The chain couples TRBV7-9 to TRBJ2-1, with 7 bases matching TRBD1. The germline CDR1 and CDR2 sequences are SEHNR and FQNEAQ (reference sequence). The V gene end was trimmed by 3 bases and the J gene end by 4 bases; junction bases not matched to a gene: 9. The CDR3 extends over 16 amino acids. The CDR3 DNA reads TGTGCCAGCAGCTTTATGTCGGACAGGCAATACAATGAGCAGTTCTTC. Its translation: CASSFMSDRQYNEQFF.

The chain uses TRBV20-1 and TRBJ2-1, with D unresolved. This CDR3 has 15 amino acids. CDR1 is DFQATT, CDR2 SNEGSKA, per germline (reference sequence). Trimming cost V 5 bases and J 4 bases, with 18 bases left between them. The CDR3 nucleotides are TGCAGTGCTGCAGCCCCGAGCGCAGTGTACAATGAGCAGTTCTTC. Its protein is CSAAAPSAVYNEQFF.

This clonotype was seen ten or more times. J is TRBJ2-1 and V is TRBV12-5; 8 bases are shared with TRBD2. V shed 1 base, J shed 6 bases, and the junction held 2 bases outside the gene matches. Germline V gene sequence: CDR1 LGHNT, CDR2 FRNRAP. The length of the CDR3 is 14 residues. CDR3: CASGLGGRTNEQFF. CDR3 nucleotides: TGTGCTAGTGGTTTGGGCGGGAGGACCAATGAGCAGTTCTTC.

V and J are TRBV7-8 and TRBJ2-4; TRBD2 matches at 14 bases. The CDR3 length is 20 residues. The germline gives CDR1 SGHVS, CDR2 FQNEAQ. V lost 5 bases, J lost 2 bases, and 14 bases stayed unmatched. The CDR3 loop reads CASSPFAETSGRGTKNIQYF. The CDR3 DNA sequence: TGTGCCAGCAGCCCCTTTGCCGAGACTAGCGGGAGGGGGACCAAAAACATTCAGTACTTC.

This clonotype was detected many times. V gene TRBV7-3 combines with J gene TRBJ2-1, with 12 nucleotides matching TRBD2. The CDR3 length is 14 residues. Germline lookup yields CDR1 SGHTA and CDR2 FQGTGA. After removal of 5 bases from V and 9 bases from J, the junction contained 5 bases not matched to a gene. The CDR3, as DNA: TGTGCCAGCAGCCCGACTAGCGGGAGTACTGAGCAGTTCTTC. Encoded protein: CASSPTSGSTEQFF.

This clonotype has more than one count but fewer than ten. The CDR3 DNA reads TGCAGCGTTGAAGGAACGGGGGACTCCTACAATGAGCAGTTCTTC. As protein: CSVEGTGDSYNEQFF. The J gene is TRBJ2-1, the V gene TRBV29-1, with D maybe TRBD2 (6 bases). CDR3 length: 15 residues. Per germline, CDR1 SQVTM and CDR2 ANQGSEA. Trimming took off 1 base at V and 0 bases at J, with 10 bases between the two ends.

V gene TRBV28 combines with J gene TRBJ2-1; 14 nucleotides match TRBD2. The germline gives CDR1 MDHEN, CDR2 SYDVKM. J was trimmed by 10 bases and V by 7 bases; bases with no gene match: 6. This CDR3 has 14 amino acids. The CDR3 bases are TGTGCCAGCATCCCGACTAGCGGGAGGGGGGAGCAGTTCTTC. Protein product: CASIPTSGRGEQFF.

This chain uses TRBV6-1 with TRBJ1-5; 7 bases are a match to TRBD1. This CDR3 is built from 16 residues. J lost 0 bases, V lost 6 bases, and 8 bases had no gene match. CDR1 MNHNS and CDR2 SASEGT come from the germline V gene. In nucleotides, the CDR3 is TGTGCCAGCAGCCAAGGGGGCGTCCATAGCAATCAGCCCCAGCATTTT. This sequence encodes CASSQGGVHSNQPQHF.

The V call is TRBV19, the J call TRBJ2-7, with 7 bases fitting TRBD2. V lost 6 bases and J lost 0; bases outside the gene matches: 8. Germline V gives CDR1 LNHDA, CDR2 SQIVND (reference sequence). This CDR3 comprises 15 residues. CDR3 amino acids: CASSRQAGSSYEQYF. The CDR3, as DNA: TGTGCCAGTAGCCGTCAAGCGGGAAGCTCCTACGAGCAGTACTTC.

This clonotype was detected many times. The chain employs TRBV28 and TRBJ1-1; possibly TRBD1 for D (5 bases). This CDR3 has 14 residues. In germline, CDR1 is MDHEN, CDR2 SYDVKM. V lost 6 bases and J lost 5, with 16 bases in between. The CDR3 bases are TGTGCCAGCAGATCCTTAAGAAGGGGAACTGAAGCTTTCTTT. Residues: CASRSLRRGTEAFF.

This clonotype has at least ten counts. The genes are TRBV28 and TRBJ2-1; TRBD2 aligns across 8 bases. The germline V gene encodes CDR1 MDHEN and CDR2 SYDVKM. The V gene end was trimmed by 8 bases and the J gene end by 6 bases; junction bases not matched to a gene: 12. The length of the CDR3 is 15 residues. Here the CDR3 DNA reads TGTGCCAGCCGTGCAAGGGGCGGGAGGTCCAATGAGCAGTTCTTC. Its translation: CASRARGGRSNEQFF. Using reference TRBV28 and TRBJ2-1 for the parts outside the CDR3, the full variable domain is DVKVTQSSRYLVKRTGEKVFLECVQDMDHENMFWYRQDPGLGLRLIYFSYDVKMKEKGDIPEGYSVSREKKERFSLILESASTNQTSMYLCASRARGGRSNEQFFGPGTRLTVL.

This clonotype was recorded many times. The gene calls are TRBV29-1 and TRBJ1-2; no reliable D call. Trimming pared 4 bases from V and 4 bases from J, leaving 10 bases between. The germline gives CDR1 SQVTM, CDR2 ANQGSEA. The CDR3 loop spans 12 amino acids. For the CDR3, the DNA is TGCAGCGTTGCCGGTCCCCTCTATGGCTACACCTTC. The encoded protein is CSVAGPLYGYTF.

As regards this clonotype: Mismatch with germline at one junction end may stem from a read error. The chain employs TRBV10-3 and TRBJ2-2, with a weak D call TRBD2 (5 bases). This CDR3 spans 12 amino acids. CDR1 is ENHRY, CDR2 SYGVKD, per germline. The CDR3 region is CAINEGTGELFF. In nucleotides, the CDR3 is TGTGCCATCAATGAGGGAACCGGGGAGCTGTTTTTT.

This clonotype came up many times. The J gene is TRBJ2-3, the V gene TRBV5-1; either TRBD1 or TRBD2 may fit D (5 bases each). There are 15 residues in the CDR3. Trimming took 1 base from V and 1 from J, leaving 10 bases between them. Per germline, CDR1 SGHRS and CDR2 YFSETQ. CDR3 amino acids: CASSLKQGGTDTQYF. CDR3 DNA sequence: TGCGCCAGCAGCTTGAAGCAGGGAGGCACAGATACGCAGTATTTT. Supplemented by reference TRBV5-1 and TRBJ2-3, the full variable domain reads KAGVTQTPRYLIKTRGQQVTLSCSPISGHRSVSWYQQTPGQGLQFLFEYFSETQRNKGNFPGRFSGRQFSNSRSEMNVSTLELGDSALYLCASSLKQGGTDTQYFGPGTRLTVL.

The rearrangement links TRBV6-1 to TRBJ2-1; D might be TRBD2 (5 bases). Trimming left V 6 bases short and J 8 bases short, with 20 bases between. The germline CDR1 and CDR2 sequences are MNHNS and SASEGT. The CDR3 is 15 residues long. Here the CDR3 DNA reads TGTGCCAGCAGCAAGCCCCCACCGGGATCCGATGAGCAGTTCTTC. Residues: CASSKPPPGSDEQFF.

This clonotype turned up a few times. The chain employs TRBV14 and TRBJ2-7; TRBD1 matches at 7 bases. This CDR3 has 12 residues. Germline V CDR1 and CDR2: SGHDN, FVKESK. Trimming cost V 2 bases and J 6 bases; bases outside gene matches: 1. The CDR3 reads CASSQNRGEQYF. The CDR3 DNA reads TGTGCCAGCAGCCAAAACAGGGGCGAGCAGTACTTC.

The sample holds many counts of this clonotype. The gene calls are TRBV7-9 and TRBJ2-5, with 9 bases fitting TRBD2. The V and J ends lost 3 bases and 5 bases, in that order; junction bases with no gene match: 13. This CDR3 spans 17 amino acids. Germline V gives CDR1 SEHNR, CDR2 FQNEAQ (reference sequence). The CDR3 DNA reads as TGTGCCAGCAGCTTTACCGGTAGCGGGAGTAGATGGGAGACCCAGTACTTC. This encodes CASSFTGSGSRWETQYF.

The V gene is TRBV7-2, the J gene TRBJ2-2; D is undetermined. Deletions cut 4 bases from V and 5 bases from J, with 17 bases between. CDR1 SGHTA and CDR2 FQGNSA come from the germline V gene. The CDR3 contains 16 residues. The CDR3, as DNA: TGTGCCAGCAGCTCCGTGGACCTAGTCGTTACCGGGGAGCTGTTTTTT. Translated: CASSSVDLVVTGELFF. Full variable domain (rest looked up from reference TRBV7-2 and TRBJ2-2): GAGVSQSPSNKVTEKGKDVELRCDPISGHTALYWYRQSLGQGLEFLIYFQGNSAPDKSGLPSDRFSAERTGGSVSTLTIQRTQQEDSAVYLCASSSVDLVVTGELFFGEGSRLTVL.

J is TRBJ2-7 and V is TRBV28, with 7 positions matching TRBD2. CDR3 length: 15 amino acids. The trim removed 8 bases at V and 0 bases at J, leaving 10 bases unmatched. Germline CDR1 MDHEN, CDR2 SYDVKM. The CDR3 loop reads CASDRGGGGSYEQYF. In DNA form, the CDR3 reads TGTGCCAGCGACAGAGGAGGCGGGGGCTCCTACGAGCAGTACTTC.

This clonotype was detected ten times or more. V usage is TRBV11-2 and J usage is TRBJ2-2, with 10 nucleotides matching TRBD2. Germline assignment: CDR1 SGHAT and CDR2 FQNNGV. The length of the CDR3 is 19 residues. V was clipped by 5 bases and J by 5 bases; unmatched bases: 17. The CDR3 here is CASSPWVGAGGPRTGELFF. The CDR3 coding sequence is TGTGCCAGCAGCCCTTGGGTTGGAGCGGGAGGGCCAAGGACCGGGGAGCTGTTTTTT.